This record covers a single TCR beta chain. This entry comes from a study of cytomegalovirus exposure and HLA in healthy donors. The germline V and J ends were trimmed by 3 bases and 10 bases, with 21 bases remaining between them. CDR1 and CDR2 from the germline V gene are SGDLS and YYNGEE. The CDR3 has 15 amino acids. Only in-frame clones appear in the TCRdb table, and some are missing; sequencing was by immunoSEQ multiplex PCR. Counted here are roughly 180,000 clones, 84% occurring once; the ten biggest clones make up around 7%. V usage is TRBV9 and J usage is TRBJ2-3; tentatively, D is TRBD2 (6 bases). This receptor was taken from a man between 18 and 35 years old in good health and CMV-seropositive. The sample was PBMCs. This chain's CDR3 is CASSDPGTQIASQYF. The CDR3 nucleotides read TGTGCCAGCAGCGACCCCGGGACTCAGATAGCTTCGCAGTATTTT.